This TCR beta chain was retrieved from a study of lymphopenia after photon versus proton radiotherapy. Germline V lookup: CDR1 MNHEY, CDR2 SVGAGI. The CDR3 length is 15 residues. V was pared by 4 bases and J by 4 bases, with 17 bases between. Study-level points and caveats: A bigger post-nadir fall in TCR diversity correlated inversely with survival time in deceased patients.

The protocol was immunoSEQ multiplex PCR, while the TCRdb copy is restricted to in-frame clones and leaves out a portion. Among some 20,000 clones listed, 84% were seen once. As concerns this clone: Its antigen is undetermined.

The sequence derives from a woman in her forties or fifties with pancreatic cancer. The rearrangement joins TRBV6-5 to TRBJ2-7, with D maybe TRBD1 (6 bases). The source material was peripheral blood, sampled from a patient treated with photon-based radiotherapy. The CDR3 spells CASSFTGLGPYEQYF. DNA of the CDR3: TGTGCCAGCAGTTTTACAGGGTTGGGGCCATACGAGCAGTACTTC.